The 6 T cell receptor beta chains presented below share a single source sample, sequenced in a study of OX40 agonist ivuxolimab in advanced cancers. TCRdb's copy holds only in-frame clones and misses some; the assay was immunoSEQ multiplex PCR. The sample carries 30,000 to 45,000 clones, 82% recorded once. Here the sequenced sample was CD4+ or CD8+ T cells sorted from blood, taken in a trial of the OX40 agonist ivuxolimab. The receptor set was obtained from an adult with an advanced solid tumor such as melanoma, head and neck, liver or kidney cancer.

The chain employs TRBV6-4 and TRBJ1-4; D is perhaps TRBD1 (5 bases). The CDR3 is 13 residues long. V lost 9 bases, J lost 5 bases, and 13 bases lay in between. Germline-derived CDR1 and CDR2 are MRHNA and SNTAGT. The DNA for the CDR3 is TGTGCCAGAGCCACAAGGGACAATGAAAAACTGTTTTTT. Its protein is CARATRDNEKLFF.

The rearrangement joins TRBV4-2 to TRBJ1-2; 7 bases match TRBD1. The CDR3 consists of 14 residues. Losses at the gene ends were 2 bases for V and 4 bases for J; bases not matched to a gene: 4. Germline assignment: CDR1 LGHNA and CDR2 YNFKEQ. The CDR3 is CASSQTTGLYGYTF. The CDR3 bases are TGTGCCAGCAGCCAAACGACAGGGCTCTATGGCTACACCTTC.

This chain connects TRBV25-1 to TRBJ2-3, with 7 bases lining up with TRBD1. CDR1 and CDR2 (germline): MGHDK, SYGVNS. The CDR3 covers 13 residues. CDR3 nucleotides: TGTGCTACCCGGGACAGCCTATCAGATACGCAGTATTTT. Its protein product is CATRDSLSDTQYF.

The chain carries TRBV6-5 and TRBJ1-1, with D maybe TRBD1 (5 bases). The CDR3 sequence is 14 residues long. CDR1 is MNHEY, CDR2 SVGAGI, per germline. V was pared by 2 bases and J by 1 base, with 8 bases between. The chain's CDR3 is CASSYGDRNTEAFF. For the CDR3, the DNA is TGTGCCAGCAGTTACGGAGACAGGAACACTGAAGCTTTCTTT.

The rearrangement uses TRBV10-3 and TRBJ1-3; the D gene is possibly TRBD1 (6 bases). Germline V CDR1 and CDR2: ENHRY, SYGVKD. Between the trimmed V and J ends, which lost 4 bases and 2 bases, there was a span of 6 bases. The CDR3 is 13 residues long. CDR3 nucleotides: TGTGCCATCAGTGGGACAGCTGGAAACACCATATATTTT. This translates into CAISGTAGNTIYF.

This rearrangement joins TRBV28 to TRBJ1-1; no firm D call. Germline CDR1 MDHEN, CDR2 SYDVKM. Trimming took 6 bases from V and 8 from J, leaving 10 bases between them. The CDR3 covers 11 residues. The CDR3 reads CASSAMTEAFF. The CDR3 DNA sequence: TGTGCCAGCAGCGCCATGACCGAAGCTTTCTTT. Drawing the rest from reference TRBV28 and TRBJ1-1, the complete variable domain is DVKVTQSSRYLVKRTGEKVFLECVQDMDHENMFWYRQDPGLGLRLIYFSYDVKMKEKGDIPEGYSVSREKKERFSLILESASTNQTSMYLCASSAMTEAFFGQGTRLTVV.